Shown below are 6 T cell receptor beta chains from a single sample sequenced in a study of vaccination effects on CD4 cells after COVID-19. Sequencing followed a ViraFEST assay step that expanded antigen-specific CD4+ T cells with viral peptide pools. Following culture for approximately 11 days, CD4+ T cells were isolated. Prior SARS-CoV-2 infection was absent in the vaccine recipients, as shown by negative nucleocapsid antibodies. What these receptors recognize is not known. Here immunoSEQ multiplex PCR was the method, and the copy in TCRdb shows in-frame clones only, minus some. Among 20,000 to 25,000 clones listed, 65% to 85% were seen once. The material sequenced was CD4+ T cells from PBMCs cultured with HCoV-NL63 spike peptides, taken before COVID-19 vaccination. These receptors all stem from a human donor who received a COVID-19 vaccine.

This clone was recorded once. The gene calls are TRBV5-1 and TRBJ1-1; a possible D gene is TRBD1 (6 bases). Germline V CDR1 and CDR2: SGHRS, YFSETQ. Trimming left V 4 bases short and J 6 bases short, with 13 bases between. CDR3 size: 13 residues. Here the CDR3 reads CASSEGGRAEAFF. CDR3 nucleotides: TGCGCCAGCAGCGAAGGGGGTAGGGCTGAAGCTTTCTTT.

The chain carries TRBV19 and TRBJ1-1; D is uncertain. Germline CDR1 LNHDA, CDR2 SQIVND (reference sequence). CDR3 length: 15 residues. V lost 3 bases and J lost 1, with 12 bases in between. CDR3 amino acids: CASSMEAQPNTEAFF. The CDR3 bases are TGTGCCAGTAGTATGGAGGCACAGCCGAACACTGAAGCTTTCTTT.

This chain uses TRBV5-4 with TRBJ2-3; D not certain. V was shortened by 1 base and J by 5 bases, with 5 bases between the two germline ends. Germline V gene data show CDR1 as SGHNT and CDR2 as YYREEE (reference sequence). This CDR3 has 12 residues. CDR3 region: CASSLFLDTQYF. CDR3 DNA sequence: TGTGCCAGCAGCTTGTTCTTAGATACGCAGTATTTT.

V usage is TRBV5-6 and J usage is TRBJ2-5; D is perhaps TRBD1 (6 bases). With 0 bases removed from V and 5 bases from J, the gap between germline ends came to 17 bases. The CDR3 covers 16 residues. CDR1 SGHDT and CDR2 YYEEEE come from the germline V gene. CDR3 region: CASSLVATDSRETQYF. The DNA for the CDR3 is TGTGCCAGCAGCTTGGTAGCCACGGACAGCCGGGAGACCCAGTACTTC.

The chain employs TRBV19 and TRBJ1-1; maybe TRBD1 (5 bases). The germline V and J ends were trimmed by 4 bases and 0 bases, with 6 bases remaining between them. CDR3 length equals 13 residues. Per germline, CDR1 LNHDA and CDR2 SQIVND (reference sequence). The CDR3 region has the DNA TGTGCCAGTAGTAGACAGATGAACACTGAAGCTTTCTTT. Amino acid sequence: CASSRQMNTEAFF.

The table lists this clone with a few counts. The chain combines TRBV7-3 with TRBJ1-6; D is uncertain. Germline CDR1 and CDR2: SGHTA and FQGTGA. The CDR3 runs 13 residues. Deletions cut 5 bases from V and 7 bases from J, with 9 bases between. The CDR3 DNA reads as TGTGCCAGCAGCCCGGACTGGAATTCACCCCTCCACTTT. Residues: CASSPDWNSPLHF.